Listed here are 22 T cell receptor beta chains from one sample, sequenced in a study of blood T cell repertoires in COVID-19. Clones were sequenced by immunoSEQ multiplex PCR, and TCRdb holds only the in-frame ones, with some missing. The table has 120,000 or so clones, 84% seen once; the top ten hold 3.5% to 4%. Material for sequencing was PBMCs or T cells enriched from blood (not recorded which). The receptors shown here come from a woman aged 25 to 39 who had recovered from COVID-19.

The chain has TRBV18 and TRBJ2-7; D is unclear. CDR1 is KGHSH, CDR2 LQKENI, per germline. This CDR3 has 13 residues. Trimming removed 4 bases at V and 2 bases at J, with 9 bases between. CDR3 region: CASSQTKAYEQYF. The CDR3 nucleotides are TGTGCCAGCTCACAAACTAAGGCCTACGAGCAGTACTTC. Full variable domain (rest looked up from reference TRBV18 and TRBJ2-7): NAGVMQNPRHLVRRRGQEARLRCSPMKGHSHVYWYRQLPEEGLKFMVYLQKENIIDESGMPKERFSAEFPKEGPSILRIQQVVRGDSAAYFCASSQTKAYEQYFGPGTRLTVT.

This sequence joins TRBV29-1 and TRBJ2-5, with 10 bases lining up with TRBD2. Trimming cost V 6 bases and J 5 bases; bases outside gene matches: 6. The CDR3 has 13 amino acids. The germline gives CDR1 SQVTM, CDR2 ANQGSEA. The CDR3 DNA reads TGCAGCGTCGCTAGCGGGAGAGCGGAGACCCAGTACTTC. Its protein is CSVASGRAETQYF.

This rearrangement joins TRBV9 to TRBJ1-5; no clear D gene. The V gene's germline CDR1 is SGDLS and CDR2 YYNGEE. V was pared by 0 bases and J by 6 bases, with 13 bases between. The CDR3 spans 15 residues. This CDR3 reads CASSVEVRDPQPQHF. The CDR3 coding sequence is TGTGCCAGCAGCGTAGAGGTGAGGGATCCTCAGCCCCAGCATTTT.

The chain uses TRBV7-3 and TRBJ2-1; 8 nucleotides agree with TRBD2. There are 16 residues in the CDR3. Per germline, CDR1 SGHTA and CDR2 FQGTGA. Trimming took 6 bases from V and 0 from J; bases not matched to a gene: 7. The CDR3 nucleotides read TGTGCCAGCAGTCCGATAGCGGGGAGCTCCTACAATGAGCAGTTCTTC. Translation gives CASSPIAGSSYNEQFF.

This clone was detected once. The V call is TRBV5-1, the J call TRBJ2-2; TRBD2 matches 8 bases. Germline V gives CDR1 SGHRS, CDR2 YFSETQ. V dropped 2 bases and J dropped 3; count of bases not matched to a gene: 3. The CDR3 consists of 15 residues. The CDR3 coding sequence is TGCGCCAGCAGCTTCACGGGAGGGGACACCGGGGAGCTGTTTTTT. Amino acid sequence: CASSFTGGDTGELFF.

J is TRBJ1-5 and V is TRBV7-2; perhaps TRBD1 as D (5 bases). V was shortened by 5 bases and J by 7 bases, with 21 bases between the two germline ends. The germline gives CDR1 SGHTA, CDR2 FQGNSA. This CDR3 comprises 16 residues. In DNA, the CDR3 is TGTGCCAGCAGCCCGCGCACCGGGACTATGATGCAGCCCCAGCATTTT. Translated: CASSPRTGTMMQPQHF.

The V gene is TRBV7-9, the J gene TRBJ1-1, with unresolved D. The CDR3 runs 13 residues. The germline V gene has CDR1 SEHNR and CDR2 FQNEAQ (reference sequence). The ends were cut back, 7 bases at V and 5 bases at J, with 14 bases in the middle. CDR3 residues: CASNRGGNTEAFF. The CDR3 DNA follows: TGTGCCAGCAATCGGGGAGGGAATACTGAAGCTTTCTTT. The full variable domain, in which reference TRBV7-9 and TRBJ1-1 provide the parts outside the CDR3, is DTGVSQNPRHKITKRGQNVTFRCDPISEHNRLYWYRQTLGQGPEFLTYFQNEAQLEKSRLLSDRFSAERPKGSFSTLEIQRTEQGDSAMYLCASNRGGNTEAFFGQGTRLTVV.

The chain has TRBV4-3 and TRBJ2-7, with a weak D call TRBD2 (5 bases). Trimming removed 0 bases at V and 3 bases at J, with 9 bases between. The length of the CDR3 is 14 residues. From germline, CDR1 is LGHNA and CDR2 YSLEER. The CDR3 bases are TGCGCCAGCAGCCAAGATCGGGGTGTCTACGAGCAGTACTTC. This gives the protein CASSQDRGVYEQYF.

The rearrangement joins TRBV4-2 to TRBJ2-1, with no clear D. Germline CDR1 reads LGHNA; CDR2 reads YNFKEQ. The V and J ends lost 1 base and 7 bases respectively, with 8 bases between them. The CDR3 has 13 amino acids. The CDR3 loop is CASSQVNGNEQFF. Written as DNA, the CDR3 is TGTGCCAGCAGCCAAGTCAACGGGAATGAGCAGTTCTTC.

This clone was observed a few times. The gene calls are TRBV6-2 or TRBV6-3 and TRBJ2-1; 11 bases agree with TRBD2. The CDR3 loop spans 15 amino acids. Looked up from germline, CDR1 is MNHEY and CDR2 is SVGEGT. Losses at the gene ends were 2 bases for V and 8 bases for J; bases not matched to a gene: 5. The CDR3 reads CASSYILAGGDEQFF. The CDR3, as DNA: TGTGCCAGCAGTTACATCCTAGCGGGAGGTGATGAGCAGTTCTTC.

This chain joins TRBV5-1 and TRBJ2-1; 12 bases match TRBD2. Trimming cost V 5 bases and J 6 bases; bases outside gene matches: 15. The V gene's germline CDR1 is SGHRS and CDR2 YFSETQ. The CDR3 length is 18 residues. CDR3 residues: CASSPGGLAGSSANEQFF. CDR3 coding DNA: TGCGCCAGCAGTCCAGGAGGACTAGCGGGGAGTAGCGCCAATGAGCAGTTCTTC.

The chain couples TRBV27 to TRBJ2-7, with TRBD1 identical over 10 bases. The CDR3 is 14 residues long. V dropped 4 bases and J dropped 7; count of bases not matched to a gene: 7. In germline, CDR1 is MNHEY, CDR2 SMNVEV (reference sequence). The chain's CDR3 is CASSYGTGAGEQYF. Here the CDR3 DNA reads TGTGCCAGCAGTTATGGGACAGGGGCTGGAGAGCAGTACTTC.

The chain carries TRBV4-1 and TRBJ1-4; D might be TRBD1 (6 bases). V gave up 3 bases and J gave up 2 bases, with 13 bases separating them. The length of the CDR3 is 16 residues. Germline CDR1 MGHRA, CDR2 YSYEKL. CDR3: CASSHLQGYTNEKLFF. CDR3 coding DNA: TGCGCCAGCAGCCACCTGCAGGGGTACACTAATGAAAAACTGTTTTTT.

The V gene is TRBV3-1 (or the pseudogene TRBV3-2), the J gene TRBJ1-6, with D uncertain. Trimming removed 2 bases at V and 7 bases at J, with 15 bases between. The germline V gene has CDR1 LGHDT and CDR2 YNNKEL (reference sequence). The CDR3 covers 16 residues. This chain's CDR3 is CASSQNREVGNSPLHF. The CDR3 bases are TGTGCCAGCAGCCAAAACCGGGAGGTGGGGAATTCACCCCTCCACTTT.

This chain uses TRBV4-3 with TRBJ2-1; D might be TRBD2 (6 bases). This CDR3 is 14 amino acids long. Trimming removed 4 bases from V and 9 bases from J, with 16 bases in between. Germline assignment: CDR1 LGHNA and CDR2 YSLEER. The CDR3 region has the DNA TGCGCCAGCAGCCGGACGGTCGGAGGGGCTGAGCAGTTCTTC. It yields the protein CASSRTVGGAEQFF.

The genes are TRBV19 and TRBJ1-6; D call uncertain. The ends were cut back, 11 bases at V and 10 bases at J, with 21 bases in the middle. This CDR3 has 14 residues. The germline V gene encodes CDR1 LNHDA and CDR2 SQIVND (reference sequence). CDR3 coding DNA: TGTGCCTTTCCCAGACTCGGAGGTAGGTCACCCCTCCACTTT. This codes for CAFPRLGGRSPLHF.

This clone was observed a handful of times. Other DNA sequences in this sample translate to the same CDR3. This chain links TRBV6-4 with TRBJ2-2, with TRBD2 as a possible D gene (6 bases). CDR3 length: 13 residues. Trimming left V 4 bases short and J 3 bases short, with 6 bases between. Germline lookup yields CDR1 MRHNA and CDR2 SNTAGT. CDR3 bases: TGTGCCAGCAGTGCGGGAGACACCGGGGAGCTGTTTTTT. Residues: CASSAGDTGELFF.

DNA of the CDR3: TGTGCCAGCTCGCAAATGACAGGGGTAAGCGGCGAGCAGTACTTC. It encodes CASSQMTGVSGEQYF. The V call is TRBV18, the J call TRBJ2-7, with 8 positions matching TRBD1. The germline V gene encodes CDR1 KGHSH and CDR2 LQKENI. V dropped 6 bases and J dropped 6; count of bases not matched to a gene: 13. The CDR3 is 15 amino acids. The full variable domain, its missing parts supplied by reference TRBV18 and TRBJ2-7, is NAGVMQNPRHLVRRRGQEARLRCSPMKGHSHVYWYRQLPEEGLKFMVYLQKENIIDESGMPKERFSAEFPKEGPSILRIQQVVRGDSAAYFCASSQMTGVSGEQYFGPGTRLTVT.

The V and J genes are TRBV4-1 and TRBJ1-3; D uncertain. CDR1 is MGHRA and CDR2 is YSYEKL in the germline V gene. The CDR3 runs 16 residues. Trimming shortened V by 0 bases and J by 0 bases, and 9 bases separated the two germline ends. The CDR3 region is CASSQEVASSGNTIYF. CDR3 DNA: TGCGCCAGCAGCCAAGAAGTGGCAAGCTCTGGAAACACCATATATTTT.

This chain links TRBV5-1 with TRBJ2-1; D might be TRBD2 (5 bases). The germline V and J ends were trimmed by 0 bases and 1 base, with 5 bases remaining between them. Germline V gene sequence: CDR1 SGHRS, CDR2 YFSETQ. The CDR3 loop spans 14 amino acids. In DNA, the CDR3 is TGCGCCAGCAGCTTGGGAGGGTCCTACAATGAGCAGTTCTTC. Amino acid sequence: CASSLGGSYNEQFF.

The V call is TRBV7-2, the J call TRBJ2-7; a possible D gene is TRBD2 (5 bases). Trimming pared 5 bases from V and 4 bases from J, leaving 15 bases between. The germline V gene encodes CDR1 SGHTA and CDR2 FQGNSA. This CDR3 is 14 amino acids long. In nucleotides, the CDR3 is TGTGCCAGCAGCCCAACCCCGGGAACGTACGAGCAGTACTTC. It yields the protein CASSPTPGTYEQYF. The full variable domain, its missing parts supplied by reference TRBV7-2 and TRBJ2-7, is GAGVSQSPSNKVTEKGKDVELRCDPISGHTALYWYRQSLGQGLEFLIYFQGNSAPDKSGLPSDRFSAERTGGSVSTLTIQRTQQEDSAVYLCASSPTPGTYEQYFGPGTRLTVT.

The J gene is TRBJ1-4, the V gene TRBV11-2; D ambiguous. V was cut by 5 bases and J by 8 bases, with 12 bases left in between. This CDR3 is 13 amino acids long. Germline-derived CDR1 and CDR2 are SGHAT and FQNNGV. The CDR3 region is CASSLLAGEKLFF. CDR3 sequence (DNA): TGTGCCAGCAGCCTTCTAGCTGGGGAAAAACTGTTTTTT.